One T cell receptor (beta chain) is described in this entry. The method was immunoSEQ multiplex PCR; TCRdb's version includes in-frame clones alone and lacks a portion of them. The sample has about 2 million clones, roughly 94% seen once. This entry is derived from a study of shared clonotypes between healthy human individuals. Naive CD8 cells comprised CD45RO-negative, CCR7-positively selected cells, excluding terminally differentiated effector memory CD45RA+ cells. Germline assignment: CDR1 SGHTA and CDR2 FQGNSA. CDR3 length equals 16 residues. V was clipped by 1 base and J by 2 bases, with 15 bases between them.

Sequenced input: naive CD8+ T cells sorted from blood. This chain links TRBV7-2 with TRBJ2-7; tentative D call: TRBD1 (6 bases). The sequence derives from a man in his late teens or twenties in good health. This CDR3 reads CASSLGFSGAPYEQYF. CDR3 bases: TGTGCCAGCAGCTTAGGCTTCTCAGGGGCCCCCTACGAGCAGTACTTC.